Below are 13 T cell receptor beta chains sequenced from a single sample in a study of neoadjuvant anti-PD-1 for oral cavity cancer. Measured with immunoSEQ multiplex PCR; TCRdb has only the in-frame clones, and not every one. The sample shows about 15,000 clones, about 70% of them seen only once. The sequencing here drew on PBMCs, taken before nivolumab (anti-PD-1) treatment. Receptors originate from a person aged 35-79 years with oral cavity squamous cell carcinoma.

The chain links TRBV6-5 to TRBJ2-4; 7 bases map to TRBD1. This CDR3 is built from 15 residues. J lost 7 bases, V lost 0 bases, and 6 bases had no gene match. Germline V lookup: CDR1 MNHEY, CDR2 SVGAGI. The CDR3 DNA sequence: TGTGCCAGCAGTTACTCATTCTCGGGACAGAACATTCAGTACTTC. Amino acid sequence: CASSYSFSGQNIQYF.

This clone has just one count. The rearrangement links TRBV5-8 to TRBJ2-7; D may be TRBD1 (6 bases). The CDR3 spans 12 residues. Trimming cost V 7 bases and J 12 bases, with 20 bases left between them. Germline-derived CDR1 and CDR2 are SGHTS and YDEGEE. This CDR3 reads CASAPTGQMTYF. CDR3 DNA: TGTGCCAGCGCACCCACCGGACAGATGACGTACTTC.

This chain joins TRBV4-1 and TRBJ2-2; 13 bases are shared with TRBD2. Germline CDR1 MGHRA, CDR2 YSYEKL. The CDR3 loop spans 17 amino acids. Trimming took 5 bases from V and 0 from J; bases not matched to a gene: 3. DNA of the CDR3: TGCGCCAGCAGCTCGGGACTAGCGGGGCCGAACACCGGGGAGCTGTTTTTT. This encodes CASSSGLAGPNTGELFF.

The chain carries TRBV6-1 and TRBJ1-2, with 7 bases fitting TRBD1. The CDR3 extends over 14 amino acids. CDR1 is MNHNS, CDR2 SASEGT, per germline. The junction had 5 bases not matched to a gene; V was cut back by 4 bases and J by 3 bases. CDR3 loop: CASSVTGDYYGYTF. The CDR3 DNA sequence: TGTGCCAGCAGTGTAACAGGGGATTACTATGGCTACACCTTC.

V gene TRBV23-1 combines with J gene TRBJ1-2, with a weak D call TRBD1 (6 bases). TRBV23-1 is classed as an ORF, of uncertain function. Deletions cut 7 bases from V and 6 bases from J, with 18 bases between. CDR3 length equals 14 residues. CDR3 in amino acids: CASTSDRHRNGYTF. The CDR3 nucleotides are TGCGCCAGCACCTCAGACAGGCACAGGAATGGCTACACCTTC.

DNA of the CDR3: TGTGCCAGCAGTCCCGACGGGGACAGCTCCTACGAGCAGTACTTC. Amino acids: CASSPDGDSSYEQYF. The rearrangement links TRBV21-1 to TRBJ2-7; TRBD1 is the table's D call, not checked against the DNA. TRBV21-1 is deemed a pseudogene. CDR3 size: 15 residues.

A note on this clone: The junction shows a germline mismatch at one end, possibly a read error. The chain joins TRBV7-3 to TRBJ1-3; D gene ambiguous. The CDR3 covers 14 residues. The V gene's germline CDR1 is SGHTA and CDR2 FQGTGA. The CDR3 is CASSDASSGNTIYF. The CDR3 nucleotides are TGTGCTAGCAGCGACGCCAGCTCTGGAAACACCATATATTTT.

The CDR3 DNA is TGTGCCAGCAGCGCTGCCCGGGAGCAGTACTTC. Translated, it gives CASSAAREQYF. The chain couples TRBV11-2 to TRBJ2-7; D not resolved. CDR3 length: 11 amino acids. Germline V gene data show CDR1 as SGHAT and CDR2 as FQNNGV. V was clipped by 5 bases and J by 7 bases, with 9 bases between them.

The chain links TRBV11-2 to TRBJ2-7; D gene uncertain. Germline V CDR1 and CDR2: SGHAT, FQNNGV. The CDR3 loop spans 12 amino acids. Deletions cut 5 bases from V and 3 bases from J, with 8 bases between. In DNA, the CDR3 is TGTGCCAGCAGCGGACCTCTCTACGAGCAGTACTTC. It is translated as CASSGPLYEQYF.

V usage is TRBV6-5 and J usage is TRBJ2-2, with unresolved D. CDR1 and CDR2 from the germline V gene are MNHEY and SVGAGI. V lost 2 bases and J lost 5, with 6 bases in between. The CDR3 is 13 amino acids. The CDR3 reads CASSYRVTGELFF. CDR3 bases: TGTGCCAGCAGTTACAGGGTAACCGGGGAGCTGTTTTTT.

There are a few counts of this clone. This rearrangement joins TRBV5-1 to TRBJ2-7; the D gene is possibly TRBD1 (5 bases). Per germline, CDR1 SGHRS and CDR2 YFSETQ. This CDR3 spans 15 amino acids. Trimming removed 4 bases from V and 5 bases from J, with 19 bases in between. The CDR3 here is CASSPHRPLYHEQYF. The DNA for the CDR3 is TGCGCCAGCAGCCCACACAGGCCTCTGTACCACGAGCAGTACTTC.

The chain recombines TRBV6-6 with TRBJ2-7; TRBD2 matches 8 bases. The trim removed 10 bases at V and 3 bases at J, leaving 5 bases unmatched. Germline V lookup: CDR1 MNHNY, CDR2 SVGAGI (reference sequence). This CDR3 region has 12 residues. In nucleotides, the CDR3 is TGTGCCACCTCCGGGACTAGCTACGAGCAGTACTTC. Protein sequence: CATSGTSYEQYF.

The V gene is TRBV19, the J gene TRBJ2-5; 9 bases line up with TRBD1. The CDR3 spans 16 residues. The J segment lost 3 bases and the V segment lost 6 bases, leaving 11 bases of the junction unmatched. Germline lookup yields CDR1 LNHDA and CDR2 SQIVND (reference sequence). The CDR3 sequence: CASRGGVQGAEETQYF. The CDR3 coding sequence is TGTGCCAGTAGGGGAGGGGTACAGGGGGCTGAAGAGACCCAGTACTTC.